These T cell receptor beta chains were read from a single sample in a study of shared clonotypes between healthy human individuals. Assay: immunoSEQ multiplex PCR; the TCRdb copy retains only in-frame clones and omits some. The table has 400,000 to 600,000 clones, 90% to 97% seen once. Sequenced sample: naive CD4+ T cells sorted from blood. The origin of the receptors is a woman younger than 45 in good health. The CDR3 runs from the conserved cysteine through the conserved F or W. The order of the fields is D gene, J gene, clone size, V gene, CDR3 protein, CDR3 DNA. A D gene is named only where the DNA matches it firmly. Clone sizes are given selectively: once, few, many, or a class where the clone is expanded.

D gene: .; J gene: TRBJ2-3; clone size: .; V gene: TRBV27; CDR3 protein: CASSLFQGRTDTQYF; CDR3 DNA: TGTGCCAGCAGTTTATTTCAGGGTCGCACAGATACGCAGTATTTT
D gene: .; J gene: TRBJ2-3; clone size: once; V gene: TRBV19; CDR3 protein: CASSIGTTHTDTQYF; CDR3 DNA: TGTGCCAGTAGTATAGGGACTACCCACACAGATACGCAGTATTTT
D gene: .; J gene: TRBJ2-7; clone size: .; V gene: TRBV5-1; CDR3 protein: CASSLGTSSYEQYF; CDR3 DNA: TGCGCCAGCTCGCTCGGGACATCCTCGTACGAGCAGTACTTC
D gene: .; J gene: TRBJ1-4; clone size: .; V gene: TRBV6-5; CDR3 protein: CASSYPDGKLFF; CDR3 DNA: TGTGCCAGCAGTTACCCCGACGGGAAACTGTTTTTT
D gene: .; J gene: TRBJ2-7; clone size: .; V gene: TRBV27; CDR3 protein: CASSSPVSPEQYF; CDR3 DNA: TGTGCCAGCAGTTCCCCGGTAAGCCCCGAGCAGTACTTC
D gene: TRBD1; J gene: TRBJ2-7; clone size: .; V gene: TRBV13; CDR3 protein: CASRPTGDDEQYF; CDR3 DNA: TGTGCCAGCAGACCGACAGGGGACGACGAGCAGTACTTC
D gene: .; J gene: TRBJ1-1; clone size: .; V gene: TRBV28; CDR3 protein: CASRSPQAWDTEAFF; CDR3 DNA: TGTGCCAGCAGATCACCACAGGCTTGGGACACTGAAGCTTTCTTT
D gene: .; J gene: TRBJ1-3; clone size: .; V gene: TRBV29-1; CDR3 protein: CSVEAVSSGNTIYF; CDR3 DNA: TGCAGCGTTGAGGCAGTCTCCTCTGGAAACACCATATATTTT
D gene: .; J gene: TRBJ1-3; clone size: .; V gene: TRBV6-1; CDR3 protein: CASSGKDRQLSGNTIYF; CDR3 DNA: TGTGCCAGCAGTGGAAAGGACAGACAACTATCGGGAAACACCATATATTTT
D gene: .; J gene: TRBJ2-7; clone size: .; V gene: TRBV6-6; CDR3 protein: CASSSGSYEQYF; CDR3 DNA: TGTGCCAGCAGTTCCGGGTCCTACGAGCAGTACTTC
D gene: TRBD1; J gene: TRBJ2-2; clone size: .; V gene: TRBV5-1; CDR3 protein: CASSLTGDTGELFF; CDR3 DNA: TGCGCCAGCAGCTTAACAGGGGACACCGGGGAGCTGTTTTTT
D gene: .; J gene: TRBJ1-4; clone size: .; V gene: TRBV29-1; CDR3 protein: CSARDFNEKLFF; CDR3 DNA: TGCAGCGCGCGGGACTTCAATGAAAAACTGTTTTTT
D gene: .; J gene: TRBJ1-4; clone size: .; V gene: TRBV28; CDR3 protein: CASSLGGSATNEKLFF; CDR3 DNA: TGTGCCAGCAGTTTAGGGGGGTCAGCGACTAATGAAAAACTGTTTTTT
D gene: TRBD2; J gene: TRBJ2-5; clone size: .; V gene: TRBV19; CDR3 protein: CASSSSGRETQYF; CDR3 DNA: TGTGCCAGTAGTAGTAGCGGGAGAGAGACCCAGTACTTC
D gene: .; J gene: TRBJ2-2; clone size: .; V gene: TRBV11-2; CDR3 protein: CASSLVRTKNTGELFF; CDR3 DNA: TGTGCCAGCAGCTTAGTTAGGACCAAGAACACCGGGGAGCTGTTTTTT
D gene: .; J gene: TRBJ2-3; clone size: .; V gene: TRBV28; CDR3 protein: CASSTPTTSTDTQYF; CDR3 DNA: TGTGCCAGCAGTACTCCTACTACTAGCACAGATACGCAGTATTTT
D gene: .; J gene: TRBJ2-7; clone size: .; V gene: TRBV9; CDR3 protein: CASSVGPENYEQYF; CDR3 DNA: TGTGCCAGCAGCGTAGGCCCGGAAAACTACGAGCAGTACTTC
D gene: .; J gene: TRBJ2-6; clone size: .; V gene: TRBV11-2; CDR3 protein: CASSPRQASSGANVLTF; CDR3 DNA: TGTGCCAGCAGCCCTCGACAGGCCTCCTCTGGGGCCAACGTCCTGACTTTC
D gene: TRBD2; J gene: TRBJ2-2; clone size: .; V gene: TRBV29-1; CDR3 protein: CSVAPRLAGERVFF; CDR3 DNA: TGCAGCGTTGCACCCAGACTAGCGGGAGAACGGGTGTTTTTT
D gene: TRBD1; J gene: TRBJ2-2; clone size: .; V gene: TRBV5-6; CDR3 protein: CASSYVPGQGAGELFF; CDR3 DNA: TGTGCCAGCAGCTATGTCCCGGGACAGGGGGCCGGGGAGCTGTTTTTT
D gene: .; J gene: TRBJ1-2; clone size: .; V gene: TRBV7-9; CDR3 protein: CASSLVRQGYTF; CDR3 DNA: TGTGCCAGCAGCTTAGTAAGGCAAGGCTACACCTTC
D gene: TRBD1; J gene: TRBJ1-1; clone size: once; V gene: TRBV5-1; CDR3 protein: CASSKGQGGTEAFF; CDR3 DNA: TGCGCCAGCAGCAAAGGACAGGGTGGCACTGAAGCTTTCTTT
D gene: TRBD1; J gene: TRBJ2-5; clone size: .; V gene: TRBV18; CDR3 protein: CASSQGTEETQYF; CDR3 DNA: TGTGCCAGCTCGCAGGGGACAGAAGAGACCCAGTACTTC
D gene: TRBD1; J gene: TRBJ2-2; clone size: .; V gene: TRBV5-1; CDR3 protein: CASSLRQGASTGELFF; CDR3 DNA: TGCGCCAGCAGCTTGAGACAGGGGGCTAGCACCGGGGAGCTGTTTTTT
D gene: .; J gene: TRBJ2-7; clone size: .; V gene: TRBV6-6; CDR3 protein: CASSRGDSYEQYF; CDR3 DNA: TGTGCCAGCAGTAGAGGGGACTCCTACGAGCAGTACTTC
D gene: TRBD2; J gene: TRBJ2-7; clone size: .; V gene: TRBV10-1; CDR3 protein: CASSGGLAGATPYEQYF; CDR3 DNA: TGCGCCAGCAGCGGGGGACTAGCGGGAGCAACCCCCTACGAGCAGTACTTC
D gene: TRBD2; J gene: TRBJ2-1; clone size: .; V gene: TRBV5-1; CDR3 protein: CASSPGLAGGSYNEQFF; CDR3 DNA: TGCGCCAGCAGCCCGGGACTAGCGGGAGGGTCGTACAATGAGCAGTTCTTC
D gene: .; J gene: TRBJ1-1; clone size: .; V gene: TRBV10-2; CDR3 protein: CASSEPGHNTEAFF; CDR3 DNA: TGCGCCAGCAGTGAACCGGGACACAACACTGAAGCTTTCTTT
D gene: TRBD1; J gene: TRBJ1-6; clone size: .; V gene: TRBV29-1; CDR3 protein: CSVAQGTPNSPLHF; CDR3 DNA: TGCAGCGTGGCACAGGGGACACCTAATTCACCCCTCCACTTT